This paragraph reports one T cell receptor beta chain. The naive CD8 subset, CD45RO-negative cells positively selected for CCR7, excluded terminally differentiated effector memory CD45RA+ cells. The study enrolled healthy HIV-negative adults without recent acute infections or vaccinations as donors. Trimming cost V 5 bases and J 0 bases, with 13 bases left between them. The germline V gene encodes CDR1 SGHAT and CDR2 FQNNGV. The CDR3 is 16 amino acids. This entry belongs to a study of shared clonotypes between healthy human individuals. The assay was immunoSEQ multiplex PCR, and TCRdb's table has in-frame clones only and misses some. The table has 750,000 to 1,000,000 clones, around 93% seen once.

The sequenced material came from naive CD8+ T cells sorted from blood. This TCR was sampled from a young man in good health. V and J are TRBV11-2 and TRBJ1-4, with D hard to call. The CDR3 loop is CASSHHAPATNEKLFF. In DNA, the CDR3 is TGTGCCAGCAGCCATCACGCACCGGCAACTAATGAAAAACTGTTTTTT.